These 27 T cell receptor beta chains share one sample of origin, sequenced in a study of tumor and adjacent non-tumor tissue in lung cancer (dated by TCRdb to between 2018 and 2020). The method behind the library was multiplex PCR. Instrument used: Illumina HiSeq 2500. TCRbeta libraries were constructed through three rounds of nested PCR with primers (Table S4) according to protocols modified from ARM-PCR. In TCRdb, the public reads were trimmed at Q25 with fastp and aligned with MiXCR, with productive beta chains retained. Every CDR3 protein is listed once, alongside the most common genes and DNA of its rows. The sample records some 100,000 distinct CDR3 sequences, 60% to 80% of which are singletons. The ten largest clonotypes hold roughly a fifth of the sample. RNA was isolated from bulk, unsorted tissue, and RNA quality was assessed with a NanoDrop ND-1000 and an Agilent 2100. The normal lung samples consisted of distant non-tumor tissue collected more than 3 cm from the tumor edge.

The sample taken for sequencing was distant non-tumor lung tissue. All receptors come from a man aged 25 to 40 with non-small cell lung cancer.

Comments on this clonotype: An end of the junction does not agree with germline; a read error may underlie this. The V and J genes are TRBV5-1 and TRBJ2-3; 9 bases match TRBD2. Germline assignment: CDR1 SGHRS and CDR2 YFSETQ. The CDR3 has 15 amino acids. As DNA, the CDR3 is TGCCCCAGCAGAAAAACTAGCGGGAGCACAGATACGCAGTATTTT. Protein sequence: CPSRKTSGSTDTQYF. The full variable domain, with the rest looked up from reference TRBV5-1 and TRBJ2-3, is KAGVTQTPRYLIKTRGQQVTLSCSPISGHRSVSWYQQTPGQGLQFLFEYFSETQRNKGNFPGRFSGRQFSNSRSEMNVSTLELGDSALYLCPSRKTSGSTDTQYFGPGTRLTVL.

CDR3 bases: TGCAGTGTGAAAGGCTTGAGGCAGTTCTTC. The encoded protein is CSVKGLRQFF. This sequence joins TRBV20-1 and TRBJ2-1; no clear D gene. V was pared by 7 bases and J by 12 bases, with 13 bases between. The CDR3 consists of 10 residues. Germline V CDR1 and CDR2: DFQATT, SNEGSKA (reference sequence).

About this clonotype: At one end, the junction sequence differs from germline, possibly due to a read error. V usage is TRBV12-3 or TRBV12-4 and J usage is TRBJ2-2; possible D gene TRBD1, 6 bases. The CDR3 runs to 16 residues. Written as DNA, the CDR3 is TGTCCCAGCAGTACCGGGACAAGGGGTGGTACCGGGGAGCTGTTTTTT. This translates into CPSSTGTRGGTGELFF.

This clonotype was observed a single time. An end of the junction differs from the germline gene, which may be a read error. The chain is built from TRBV11-2 and TRBJ2-7, with D perhaps TRBD1 (6 bases). The CDR3 is 14 residues long. Germline V lookup: CDR1 SGHAT, CDR2 FQNNGV. The DNA for the CDR3 is TGTGTCAGCAGCTTCCCCAGGGGATTTCGCGAGCAGTACTTC. It specifies CVSSFPRGFREQYF. The whole variable domain, filled in from reference TRBV11-2 and TRBJ2-7, reads EAGVAQSPRYKIIEKRQSVAFWCNPISGHATLYWYQQILGQGPKLLIQFQNNGVVDDSQLPKDRFSAERLKGVDSTLKIQPAKLEDSAVYLCVSSFPRGFREQYFGPGTRLTVT.

This clonotype has at least ten counts. The rearrangement uses TRBV6-2 or TRBV6-3 and TRBJ2-2; the D gene is possibly TRBD1 (6 bases). The CDR3 has 12 residues. Germline loops: CDR1 MNHEY, CDR2 SVGEGT. Trimming took off 10 bases at V and 4 bases at J, with 10 bases between the two ends. This CDR3 reads CAIQGSTGELFF. In DNA, the CDR3 is TGTGCCATCCAGGGGTCCACCGGGGAGCTGTTTTTT.

This clonotype was counted many times. The chain uses TRBV5-1 and TRBJ2-2; TRBD1 matches 8 bases. The junction had 3 bases not matched to a gene; V was cut back by 4 bases and J by 1 base. Germline V CDR1 and CDR2: SGHRS, YFSETQ. There are 15 residues in the CDR3. The CDR3 spells CASSPGTGNTGELFF. CDR3 nucleotide sequence: TGCGCCAGCAGCCCCGGGACAGGGAACACCGGGGAGCTGTTTTTT.

Notes on this clonotype: A much larger clonotype is one base distant, so this may be a read error. In this CDR3 the conserved last residue, phenylalanine or tryptophan, is missing, so a read error is likely. The chain uses TRBV11-3 and TRBJ2-2, with D possibly matching TRBD1 (5 bases). V lost 5 bases to trimming and J lost 8 bases, with 9 bases between them. The CDR3 runs 12 residues. Germline CDR1 and CDR2: SGHNT and YENEEA. The CDR3 loop reads CASSRRQGELFV. In nucleotides, the CDR3 is TGTGCCAGCAGCCGTAGACAGGGGGAGCTGTTTGTT.

In the case of this clonotype: The junction departs from germline at one end; a sequencing error may be responsible. The chain combines TRBV11-1 with TRBJ2-2; 7 bases line up with TRBD1. Germline CDR1 SGHAT, CDR2 FQDESV (reference sequence). There are 15 residues in the CDR3. The DNA of the CDR3 is TGTGCTAGCAGTCCAAGTCCACAGGGGACCGGGGAGCTGTTATTT. Translated: CASSPSPQGTGELLF.

Turning to this clonotype: The junction and the germline gene differ at one end; a read error may be behind it. The chain is built from TRBV20-1 and TRBJ1-6; the D is unclear. This CDR3 spans 17 amino acids. Germline loops: CDR1 DFQATT, CDR2 SNEGSKA (reference sequence). The CDR3 nucleotides are TGTAGTGCTAGAGCCTCCGACATGAGCTCCTATATTTCACCCCTCCACTTT. The encoded protein is CSARASDMSSYISPLHF.

A few counts support this clonotype. CDR3 nucleotide sequence: TGTGCCATCACCGGGACTAGCGGGAGCTACAATGAGCAGTTCTTC. Translating it yields CAITGTSGSYNEQFF. The V gene is TRBV10-3, the J gene TRBJ2-1; TRBD2 agrees at 14 bases. Germline lookup yields CDR1 ENHRY and CDR2 SYGVKD. The length of the CDR3 is 15 residues. V was pared by 7 bases and J by 3 bases, with 2 bases of the junction left unmatched.

The chain employs TRBV11-2 and TRBJ2-7; D is uncertain. Germline CDR1 reads SGHAT; CDR2 reads FQNNGV. The V gene lost 5 bases and the J gene lost 2 bases, with 13 bases spanning the gap. This CDR3 region has 14 residues. CDR3 in DNA: TGTGCCAGCAGCCCGAGGACCGCTACCTACGAGCAGTACTTC. Its protein product is CASSPRTATYEQYF.

There are many counts of this clonotype. The V call is TRBV12-3 or TRBV12-4, the J call TRBJ1-2; possible D gene TRBD1, 6 bases. The V and J ends lost 6 bases and 0 bases respectively, with 11 bases between them. The CDR3 loop spans 14 amino acids. CDR3 loop: CASSPGGPNYGYTF. The CDR3 nucleotides are TGTGCCAGCAGCCCCGGGGGGCCTAACTATGGCTACACCTTC.

A note on this clonotype: Given the absence of the conserved phenylalanine or tryptophan at the CDR3 end, a read error is likely. This chain connects TRBV14 to TRBJ2-3; D is uncertain. The V gene's germline CDR1 is SGHDN and CDR2 FVKESK. V lost 6 bases, J lost 0 bases, and 7 bases lay in between. This CDR3 region has 13 residues. The DNA for the CDR3 is TGTGCCAGCAGTCACCGGAGCACAGATACGCAGTATCTT. Translating it yields CASSHRSTDTQYL.

On this clonotype itself: A junction end diverges from the germline sequence, so it may reflect a read error. The chain employs TRBV12-3 or TRBV12-4 and TRBJ2-7, with D possibly matching TRBD2 (6 bases). This CDR3 has 13 residues. In nucleotides, the CDR3 is TGTGCCAGCAGTTTGTCGGGGGAGGACGAGCAGCACTTC. It translates to CASSLSGEDEQHF.

The V gene is TRBV20-1, the J gene TRBJ2-5; D might be TRBD1 or TRBD2, each matching 6 bases. CDR3 length equals 18 residues. V lost 5 bases, J lost 1 base, and 26 bases lay in between. Germline V gives CDR1 DFQATT, CDR2 SNEGSKA (reference sequence). The CDR3 protein is CSADELAGDTTRQETQYF. CDR3 nucleotide sequence: TGCAGTGCTGACGAACTAGCAGGGGATACTACCCGCCAAGAGACCCAGTACTTC.

V gene TRBV11-2 combines with J gene TRBJ2-7, with TRBD1 identical over 9 bases. There are 14 residues in the CDR3. The junction had 12 bases not matched to a gene; V was cut back by 5 bases and J by 10 bases. Germline V gene lookup returns CDR1 SGHAT and CDR2 FQNNGV. For the CDR3, the DNA is TGTGCCAGCAGCACAGGGACAGGGTTTTGCGAACAGTACTTC. Amino acids: CASSTGTGFCEQYF.

This clonotype was seen at least ten times. This chain links TRBV20-1 with TRBJ2-7; possible D gene TRBD1, 7 bases. Between the trimmed V and J ends, which lost 8 bases and 6 bases, there was a span of 17 bases. This CDR3 contains 12 residues. Germline V gene lookup returns CDR1 DFQATT and CDR2 SNEGSKA (reference sequence). This CDR3 is CSTPAGGGEQYF. Written as DNA, the CDR3 is TGCAGTACCCCGGCAGGGGGAGGCGAGCAGTACTTC.

As regards this clonotype: One junction end disagrees with the germline gene, perhaps due to a read error. V gene TRBV2 combines with J gene TRBJ2-1, with TRBD2 matching over 12 bases. Germline V gene sequence: CDR1 SNHLY, CDR2 FYNNEI. The CDR3 sequence is 16 residues long. CDR3 in DNA: TGTGCCAGTAGTGCCACTAGCGGGGGGCCACACAATGAGCAGTTCTTC. Translating gives CASSATSGGPHNEQFF.

In the case of this clonotype: The junction and the germline gene differ at one end; a read error may be behind it. This chain joins TRBV6-5 and TRBJ2-7; possibly TRBD1 or TRBD2 for D (5 bases each). In germline, CDR1 is MNHEY, CDR2 SVGAGI. The CDR3 consists of 14 residues. In DNA form, the CDR3 reads TGTGCCTGCAGTACCAGTAGGGACGCCGCATTGACGTACTTC. Protein sequence: CACSTSRDAALTYF.

As regards this clonotype: A much larger clone sits a single nucleotide away, making a read error possible. The rearrangement uses TRBV6-2 or TRBV6-3 and TRBJ2-1; a possible D gene is TRBD2 (5 bases). This CDR3 is built from 13 residues. The germline gives CDR1 MNHEY, CDR2 SVGEGT. CDR3 sequence reads: CASSDTSHNEQLF. The CDR3, as DNA: TGTGCCAGCAGTGACACTAGTCACAATGAGCAGCTCTTC.

A word on this clonotype: Since a much larger clone is just one base distant, this may be a read error. J is TRBJ1-6 and V is TRBV11-2, with D tentatively TRBD1 (6 bases). Per germline, CDR1 SGHAT and CDR2 FQNNGV. The CDR3 is made up of 16 amino acids. The CDR3 bases are TGTGCCAGCAGTCGTACAGGGATTTTAGCAAGTTCACTCCTCCACTTT. Translated: CASSRTGILASSLLHF.

This sequence joins TRBV28 and TRBJ2-2, with 9 positions matching TRBD1. CDR3 size: 15 residues. The V and J ends lost 5 bases and 5 bases, in that order; junction bases with no gene match: 6. Per germline, CDR1 MDHEN and CDR2 SYDVKM. The chain's CDR3 is CASSGGTGQTGELFF. As DNA, the CDR3 is TGTGCCAGCAGTGGGGGGACAGGGCAAACCGGGGAGCTGTTTTTT.

About this clonotype itself: A much more abundant neighbour one base away suggests this may be a read error. V is TRBV4-1 and J is TRBJ2-7, with no clear D. CDR3 length equals 16 residues. The germline V gene has CDR1 MGHRA and CDR2 YSYEKL. The V end was cut by 1 base, the J end by 5 bases, with 18 bases between. CDR3 coding DNA: TGCGCCAGCAGCCAAGGACTTACTCAGGAAAGGGACGAGCAGTACTTC. The encoded protein is CASSQGLTQERDEQYF.

The sample holds one count of this clonotype. V usage is TRBV11-3 and J usage is TRBJ2-7; the match to TRBD1 covers 7 bases. The germline V gene encodes CDR1 SGHNT and CDR2 YENEEA. This CDR3 contains 13 residues. The CDR3 coding sequence is TGTGCTAGTGGGGACAGCGTATCCTACGAGCAGTACTTC. It is translated as CASGDSVSYEQYF.

The sample holds a few counts of this clonotype. At one end, the junction sequence differs from germline, possibly due to a read error. The chain joins TRBV20-1 to TRBJ1-1; D is unresolved. CDR3 length: 11 residues. The germline CDR1 and CDR2 sequences are DFQATT and SNEGSKA (reference sequence). This CDR3 is CSATAEPEALF. The CDR3 nucleotides are TGCAGTGCCACGGCGGAGCCTGAAGCTCTCTTT.

The chain links TRBV5-4 to TRBJ2-3, with TRBD2 identical over 8 bases. There are 16 residues in the CDR3. CDR1 is SGHNT and CDR2 is YYREEE in the germline V gene (reference sequence). Trimming at V came to 0 bases and at J to 1 base, leaving 4 bases not matched to a gene. CDR3 protein: CASSLEAGRGTDTQYF. CDR3 sequence (DNA): TGTGCCAGCAGCTTGGAGGCCGGGAGGGGCACAGATACGCAGTATTTT. The full variable domain, completed using reference TRBV5-4 and TRBJ2-3, is ETGVTQSPTHLIKTRGQQVTLRCSSQSGHNTVSWYQQALGQGPQFIFQYYREEENGRGNFPPRFSGLQFPNYSSELNVNALELDDSALYLCASSLEAGRGTDTQYFGPGTRLTVL.

With respect to this clonotype: As the CDR3 is not closed by the conserved phenylalanine or tryptophan, this likely results from a read error. The chain's CDR3 is CACSFQGATNNQPQHL. CDR3 DNA sequence: TGTGCCTGCAGTTTCCAGGGGGCGACCAACAATCAGCCCCAGCATCTT. V is TRBV12-3 or TRBV12-4 and J is TRBJ1-5, with 8 bases that match TRBD1. The CDR3 loop spans 16 amino acids.